The 5 T cell receptor beta chains listed next were all sequenced from one sample in a study of shared clonotypes between healthy human individuals. The data were produced by immunoSEQ multiplex PCR, yet TCRdb's version contains in-frame clones alone and is incomplete. The table shows about 510,000 clones, with about four fifths occurring only once. Sequencing was done on a sample of PBMCs. The origin of the receptors is a woman in her thirties or forties in good health. Some clones in this sample may be carry-over from other donors' samples.

The chain joins TRBV10-3 to TRBJ1-3; TRBD1 matches 7 bases. The germline V gene has CDR1 ENHRY and CDR2 SYGVKD. Trimming at V came to 3 bases and at J to 0 bases, leaving 5 bases not matched to a gene. The CDR3 has 16 residues. The CDR3 protein is CAISDGTDSSGNTIYF. Here the CDR3 DNA reads TGTGCCATCAGTGACGGGACAGACTCCTCTGGAAACACCATATATTTT.

This clone was counted a few times. The chain has TRBV10-3 and TRBJ2-4; D tentatively fits TRBD1 or TRBD2 (6 bases each). Germline loops: CDR1 ENHRY, CDR2 SYGVKD. The V gene lost 3 bases and the J gene lost 9 bases, with 15 bases spanning the gap. The CDR3 covers 14 residues. CDR3 nucleotide sequence: TGTGCCATCAGTGACGGGGGCCCGGAGGGCATTCAGTACTTC. This encodes CAISDGGPEGIQYF.

On this clone: A clone one base away is much larger, so this may be a read error. For the CDR3, the DNA is TGTGCCAGTAGTATAGGGGGGAGCGGGAGGGCTTGGAAAGGGACCCAGTACTTC. It specifies CASSIGGSGRAWKGTQYF. This chain links TRBV19 with TRBJ2-5, with 10 bases matching TRBD2. The CDR3 is 18 amino acids. Looked up from germline, CDR1 is LNHDA and CDR2 is SQIVND (reference sequence). V was pared by 1 base and J by 7 bases, with 15 bases of the junction left unmatched. Looking up the rest from reference TRBV19 and TRBJ2-5 gives the full variable domain: DGGITQSPKYLFRKEGQNVTLSCEQNLNHDAMYWYRQDPGQGLRLIYYSQIVNDFQKGDIAEGYSVSREKKESFPLTVTSAQKNPTAFYLCASSIGGSGRAWKGTQYFGPGTRLLVL.

This chain connects TRBV19 to TRBJ2-3; 13 bases fit TRBD2. V was pared by 4 bases and J by 5 bases, with 6 bases of the junction left unmatched. This CDR3 is built from 16 residues. In germline, CDR1 is LNHDA, CDR2 SQIVND (reference sequence). In DNA form, the CDR3 reads TGTGCCAGTAGTACCGGGACTAGCGGGAAGGAAGATACGCAGTATTTT. Its translation is CASSTGTSGKEDTQYF.

V usage is TRBV6-1 and J usage is TRBJ2-7; no clear D gene. The CDR3 has 11 amino acids. The V end lost 5 bases, the J end lost 4 bases, and 6 bases lay between the germline ends. The germline V gene encodes CDR1 MNHNS and CDR2 SASEGT. CDR3 DNA sequence: TGTGCCAGCAGTCTCCAATACGAGCAGTACTTC. Its protein is CASSLQYEQYF.